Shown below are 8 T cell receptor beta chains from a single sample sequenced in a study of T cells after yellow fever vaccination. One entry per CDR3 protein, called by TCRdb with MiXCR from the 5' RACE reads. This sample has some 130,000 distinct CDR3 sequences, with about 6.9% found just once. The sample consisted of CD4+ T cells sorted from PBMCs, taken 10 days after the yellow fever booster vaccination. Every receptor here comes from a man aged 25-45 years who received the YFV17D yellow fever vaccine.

As DNA, the CDR3 is TGTGCCAGCAGCCCTACCGGGACAGGGGCCAACACCGGGGAGCTGTTTTTT. It yields the protein CASSPTGTGANTGELFF. The chain has TRBV7-3 and TRBJ2-2; 10 nucleotides line up with TRBD1. Germline values: CDR1 SGHTA, CDR2 FQGTGA. The CDR3 length is 17 residues. Trimming took 5 bases from V and 2 from J; bases not matched to a gene: 8.

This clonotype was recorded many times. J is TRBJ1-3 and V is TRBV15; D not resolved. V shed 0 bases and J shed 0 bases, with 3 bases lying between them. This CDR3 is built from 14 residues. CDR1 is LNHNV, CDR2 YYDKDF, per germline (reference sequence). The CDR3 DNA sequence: TGTGCCACCAGCAGAGATAACTCTGGAAACACCATATATTTT. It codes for CATSRDNSGNTIYF.

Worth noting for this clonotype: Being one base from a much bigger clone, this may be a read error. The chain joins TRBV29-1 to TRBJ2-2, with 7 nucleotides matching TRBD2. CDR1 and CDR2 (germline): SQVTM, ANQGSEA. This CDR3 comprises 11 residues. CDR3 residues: CGAGNTGELLF. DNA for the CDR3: TGCGGAGCGGGGAACACCGGGGAGCTGCTTTTT.

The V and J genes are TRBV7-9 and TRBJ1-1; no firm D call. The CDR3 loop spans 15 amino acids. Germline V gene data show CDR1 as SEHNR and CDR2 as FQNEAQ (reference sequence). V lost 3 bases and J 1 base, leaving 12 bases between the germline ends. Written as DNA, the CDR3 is TGTGCCAGCAGCTTTGTCTCGTCAGGGAACACTGAAGCTTTCTTT. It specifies CASSFVSSGNTEAFF.

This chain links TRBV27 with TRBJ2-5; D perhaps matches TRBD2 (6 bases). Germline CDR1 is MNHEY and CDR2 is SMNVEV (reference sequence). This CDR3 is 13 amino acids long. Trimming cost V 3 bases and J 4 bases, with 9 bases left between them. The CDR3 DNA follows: TGTGCCAGCAGTTTCGCGGGGCTAGAGACCCAGTACTTC. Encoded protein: CASSFAGLETQYF.

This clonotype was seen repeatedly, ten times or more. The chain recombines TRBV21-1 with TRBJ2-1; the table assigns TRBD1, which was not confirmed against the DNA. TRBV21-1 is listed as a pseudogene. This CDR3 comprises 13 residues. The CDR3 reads CASTPGQYFEQFF. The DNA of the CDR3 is TGTGCCAGCACTCCGGGACAGTATTTCGAGCAGTTCTTC.

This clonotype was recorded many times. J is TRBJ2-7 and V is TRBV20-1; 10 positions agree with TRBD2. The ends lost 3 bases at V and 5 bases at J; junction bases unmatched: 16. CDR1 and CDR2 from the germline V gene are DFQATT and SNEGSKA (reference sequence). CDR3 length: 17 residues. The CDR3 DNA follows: TGCAGTGCTAGCCAGCAACGAGGCGCTAGCGGGAGAGACGAGCAGTACTTC. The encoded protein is CSASQQRGASGRDEQYF.

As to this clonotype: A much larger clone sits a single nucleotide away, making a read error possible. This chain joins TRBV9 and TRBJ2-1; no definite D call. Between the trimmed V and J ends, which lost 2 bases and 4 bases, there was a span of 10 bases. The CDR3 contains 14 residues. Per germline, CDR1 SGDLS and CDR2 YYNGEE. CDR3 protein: CASSVAREYNEQFF. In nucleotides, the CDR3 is TGTGCCAGCAGCGTCGCTAGAGAGTACAATGAGCAGTTCTTC.